This TCR beta chain was sequenced in a study of blood T cell repertoires in COVID-19. Study information: COVID-19 samples collected from the United States, Italy and Spain covered acute and convalescent phases. PBMCs, B-cell-depleted T cells, or T cells provided the cDNA or gDNA that made up the material.

The sample holds one count of this clone. This CDR3 contains 16 residues. The V gene's germline CDR1 is SGHTA and CDR2 FQGNSA. V gave up 5 bases and J gave up 4 bases; unmatched junction bases: 4. Original data processing: Reference gene primer amplification gave estimated nucleated cell counts. Data came from immunoSEQ multiplex PCR; TCRdb stores just in-frame clones and leaves some out. The DNA was the basis for D and trimming; V, J and clone size are from that table. The sample lists about 67,000 clones; over 80% were seen once. The sample was peripheral blood. This chain joins TRBV7-2 and TRBJ2-1, with 14 positions matching TRBD2. This receptor was obtained from a man over 45 with active COVID-19. The CDR3 DNA reads as TGTGCCAGCAGCATGAGACTAGCGGGAGGGTACAATGAGCAGTTCTTC. Translated: CASSMRLAGGYNEQFF.